Shown below are 9 T cell receptor beta chains from a single sample sequenced in a study of Ad26.COV2.S vaccination and SARS-CoV-2 variants. Treatment reported: 15 to 20 received Ad26.COV2.S at low or high dose, single or two shots; roughly 5 received placebo; per-sample allocation not given. Sampling happened 63 days after the first vaccine or placebo injection. The protocol was immunoSEQ multiplex PCR, while the TCRdb copy is restricted to in-frame clones and leaves out a portion. This table has approximately 340,000 clones, 85% appearing once. The input for sequencing was peripheral blood, taken in a trial of Ad26.COV2.S vaccine versus placebo. Receptors were obtained from a person aged 18-60 years who received the Ad26.COV2.S COVID-19 vaccine or a placebo.

V usage is TRBV13 and J usage is TRBJ2-3; D not resolved. V was clipped by 5 bases and J by 2 bases, with 14 bases between them. Germline loops: CDR1 PRHDT, CDR2 FYEKMQ (reference sequence). This CDR3 region has 15 residues. CDR3 region: CASSMSAGPTDTQYF. CDR3 bases: TGTGCCAGCAGCATGAGCGCCGGCCCCACAGATACGCAGTATTTT.

The chain has TRBV11-3 and TRBJ2-3, with 9 positions matching TRBD2. This CDR3 is 15 amino acids long. Germline loops: CDR1 SGHNT, CDR2 YENEEA. The junction had 4 bases not matched to a gene; V was cut back by 4 bases and J by 2 bases. CDR3 coding DNA: TGTGCCAGCAGCTCCTCTAGCGGGACCACAGATACGCAGTATTTT. Protein product: CASSSSSGTTDTQYF.

This clone has just one count. The V and J genes are TRBV11-2 and TRBJ2-3; D may be TRBD2 (6 bases). CDR1 is SGHAT and CDR2 is FQNNGV in the germline V gene. CDR3 length equals 13 residues. Deletions cut 11 bases from V and 2 bases from J, with 14 bases between. DNA of the CDR3: TGTGCCGGAGGGCCCTTGCCCACAGATACGCAGTATTTT. It codes for CAGGPLPTDTQYF. Full variable domain (remainder filled in from reference TRBV11-2 and TRBJ2-3): EAGVAQSPRYKIIEKRQSVAFWCNPISGHATLYWYQQILGQGPKLLIQFQNNGVVDDSQLPKDRFSAERLKGVDSTLKIQPAKLEDSAVYLCAGGPLPTDTQYFGPGTRLTVL.

As for this clone: Germline is not matched at one junction end, which may reflect a read error. The chain employs TRBV6-2 or TRBV6-3 and TRBJ2-7, with D perhaps given as TRBD1 or TRBD2 (5 bases each). Germline-derived CDR1 and CDR2 are MNHEY and SVGEGT. This CDR3 has 12 residues. CDR3 nucleotide sequence: TGTGCCAGCACCCCCCGGGTGGGGACCCGCTTTTTC. It codes for CASTPRVGTRFF.

The V and J genes are TRBV30 and TRBJ1-5, with 9 bases fitting TRBD1. V dropped 3 bases and J dropped 5; count of bases not matched to a gene: 11. This CDR3 is 16 amino acids long. Germline CDR1 and CDR2: GTSNPN and SVGIG (reference sequence). The CDR3 bases are TGTGCCTGGAGCCCCAAGGGACAGGGCCTGGATCAGCCCCAGCATTTT. Amino acids: CAWSPKGQGLDQPQHF.

The chain joins TRBV25-1 to TRBJ2-5; D perhaps matches TRBD2 (5 bases). V was clipped by 5 bases and J by 0 bases, with 10 bases between them. Germline V gene data show CDR1 as MGHDK and CDR2 as SYGVNS. The CDR3 contains 14 residues. CDR3 protein: CASSKRKDQETQYF. Written as DNA, the CDR3 is TGTGCCAGCAGTAAGCGGAAGGACCAAGAGACCCAGTACTTC.

The chain is built from TRBV3-1 (or the pseudogene TRBV3-2) and TRBJ2-7; D is possibly TRBD2 (5 bases). The V gene lost 1 base and the J gene lost 6 bases, with 13 bases spanning the gap. This CDR3 is 14 amino acids long. The germline gives CDR1 LGHDT, CDR2 YNNKEL (reference sequence). In DNA, the CDR3 is TGTGCCAGCAGCCAAGCACGGGATCCAGGCGAGCAGTACTTC. It specifies CASSQARDPGEQYF.

The chain uses TRBV5-4 and TRBJ2-5, with D perhaps matching TRBD1 (5 bases). Germline values: CDR1 SGHNT, CDR2 YYREEE (reference sequence). The CDR3 sequence is 13 residues long. V was trimmed by 2 bases and J by 4 bases, leaving 9 bases between them. The CDR3 protein is CASSFRGGETQYF. In DNA form, the CDR3 reads TGTGCCAGCAGCTTTAGGGGCGGAGAGACCCAGTACTTC.

The chain recombines TRBV21-1 with TRBJ2-2; the table's D gene call, TRBD2, was not cross checked with the DNA. TRBV21-1 is shown as a pseudogene. CDR3 length: 18 amino acids. Here the CDR3 DNA reads TGTGCCGAACTAGCAGACAAGGGGTTAATATCGAACACCGGGGAGCTGTTTTTT. This codes for CAELADKGLISNTGELFF.